The count of the clone carrying this T cell receptor beta chain is one. What it binds is not known. The data stem from a study of T cells after yellow fever vaccination. Study-level findings and limits: A faster peak, day 5 versus 15, was reached by the weaker secondary response. CD4 and CD8 compartments shared a small share of clonotypes. FACS-sorted repertoires could harbor abundant contaminating bulk-population clonotypes.

V was trimmed by 5 bases and J by 8 bases, leaving 22 bases between them. This CDR3 spans 16 amino acids. Germline CDR1 is LGHNA and CDR2 is YNFKEQ. A process of 5'RACE template switching, which added a universal primer site and UMIs, was used to make TCR cDNA. MiXCR, run by TCRdb on the 5' RACE reads, gives a single entry per CDR3 protein. The table lists a few hundred thousand distinct CDR3 sequences, 6.9% of them singletons. This sample comprised CD4+ T cells sorted from PBMCs, obtained 15 days after the yellow fever booster vaccination. The TCR comes from a man aged 25 to 40 who received the YFV17D yellow fever vaccine. The genes are TRBV4-2 and TRBJ2-1; tentative D call: TRBD2 (6 bases). The CDR3 nucleotides are TGTGCCAGCAGCAAAGGCGACTGGACTATCCGAGATGAGCAGTTCTTC. Translated: CASSKGDWTIRDEQFF.